The 18 T cell receptor beta chains given below trace back to one sample, sequenced in a study of blood T cell repertoires in COVID-19. Libraries were prepared by immunoSEQ multiplex PCR; TCRdb keeps only in-frame clonotypes and omits some of them. Among about 92,000 clones listed, under 85% were seen once. The sample was peripheral blood. The receptors were sampled from a human donor in a cohort sampled during active COVID-19.

This clone was seen a few times. This chain uses TRBV2 with TRBJ2-5; the match to TRBD2 covers 10 bases. Germline V gene lookup returns CDR1 SNHLY and CDR2 FYNNEI. The CDR3 runs 15 residues. Trimming took 3 bases from V and 5 from J; bases not matched to a gene: 6. The CDR3 DNA follows: TGTGCCAGCAGTGACCCCGGGACTAGCGCTGAGACCCAGTACTTC. Amino acids: CASSDPGTSAETQYF.

The chain links TRBV4-2 to TRBJ2-1; maybe TRBD1 (6 bases). This CDR3 is 13 amino acids long. V dropped 3 bases and J dropped 9 bases, with 12 bases sitting between them. Germline CDR1 and CDR2: LGHNA and YNFKEQ. The CDR3 coding sequence is TGTGCCAGCAGCCAGGGAACAGGGCCTGAGCAGTTCTTC. Amino acid sequence: CASSQGTGPEQFF.

This clone was picked up many times. The chain combines TRBV5-1 with TRBJ2-1; TRBD2 matches at 7 bases. After removal of 1 base from V and 13 bases from J, the junction contained 2 bases not matched to a gene. The germline CDR1 and CDR2 sequences are SGHRS and YFSETQ. The CDR3 spans 11 residues. Written as DNA, the CDR3 is TGCGCCAGCAGCTTGCGGGGGGTTCAGTTCTTC. Amino acids: CASSLRGVQFF. Complete variable domain (other parts from reference TRBV5-1 and TRBJ2-1): KAGVTQTPRYLIKTRGQQVTLSCSPISGHRSVSWYQQTPGQGLQFLFEYFSETQRNKGNFPGRFSGRQFSNSRSEMNVSTLELGDSALYLCASSLRGVQFFGPGTRLTVL.

The rearrangement uses TRBV6-6 and TRBJ1-3, with a weak D call TRBD1 (6 bases). Per the germline V gene, CDR1 is MNHNY and CDR2 is SVGAGI (reference sequence). This CDR3 comprises 15 residues. V was clipped by 5 bases and J by 2 bases, with 13 bases between them. The CDR3: CASSIMTGTGNTIYF. The CDR3 DNA is TGTGCCAGCAGTATCATGACAGGAACTGGAAACACCATATATTTT.

The chain uses TRBV18 and TRBJ2-6; 12 bases line up with TRBD2. With 3 bases clipped from V and 2 bases from J, the junction kept 5 bases outside the gene matches. Germline assignment: CDR1 KGHSH and CDR2 LQKENI. This CDR3 is built from 18 residues. This CDR3 is CASSPSSGRAAGANVLTF. The CDR3 nucleotides read TGTGCCAGCTCACCGTCTAGCGGGAGGGCTGCTGGGGCCAACGTCCTGACTTTC.

This chain links TRBV5-1 with TRBJ2-5, with 9 bases identical to TRBD1. In germline, CDR1 is SGHRS, CDR2 YFSETQ. The CDR3 covers 14 residues. With 3 bases clipped from V and 2 bases from J, the junction kept 2 bases outside the gene matches. The CDR3 DNA reads as TGCGCCAGCAGCTCCGGGACAGGGCAAGAGACCCAGTACTTC. Protein product: CASSSGTGQETQYF.

This clone was detected many times. The chain combines TRBV9 with TRBJ1-2; D gene ambiguous. This CDR3 is built from 15 residues. V lost 0 bases, J lost 6 bases, and 15 bases lay in between. In germline, CDR1 is SGDLS, CDR2 YYNGEE. The CDR3 region has the DNA TGTGCCAGCAGCGTAGTCCATGCAGGCTACGATGGCTACACCTTC. Its protein product is CASSVVHAGYDGYTF.

The chain couples TRBV4-2 to TRBJ1-4; 7 positions match TRBD1. The J segment lost 4 bases and the V segment lost 8 bases, leaving 13 bases of the junction unmatched. This CDR3 has 16 residues. Germline V lookup: CDR1 LGHNA, CDR2 YNFKEQ. The DNA of the CDR3 is TGTGCCAGCCTTAAGGACTCGGGACAGCATAATGAAAAACTGTTTTTT. Translating gives CASLKDSGQHNEKLFF.

The chain joins TRBV29-1 to TRBJ2-7, with TRBD1 identical over 7 bases. The trim removed 2 bases at V and 3 bases at J, leaving 4 bases unmatched. The CDR3 contains 13 residues. CDR1 is SQVTM and CDR2 is ANQGSEA in the germline V gene. In DNA, the CDR3 is TGCAGCGTTGAAACAGGGGCCATCTACGAGCAGTACTTC. It is translated as CSVETGAIYEQYF.

The chain has TRBV6-1 and TRBJ1-1; possible D gene TRBD1, 5 bases. The length of the CDR3 is 14 residues. Trimming stripped 2 bases from V and 6 bases from J, with 13 bases between. The germline V gene encodes CDR1 MNHNS and CDR2 SASEGT. CDR3 bases: TGTGCCAGCAGTGAACCAGGAGGGGCTCCTGAAGCTTTCTTT. It encodes CASSEPGGAPEAFF.

The V call is TRBV11-1, the J call TRBJ2-5; no clear D gene. Per germline, CDR1 SGHAT and CDR2 FQDESV (reference sequence). Trimming removed 8 bases at V and 2 bases at J, with 12 bases between. The CDR3 sequence is 13 residues long. CDR3 residues: CASGDILQETQYF. CDR3 DNA sequence: TGTGCCAGCGGCGACATACTGCAAGAGACCCAGTACTTC.

This chain uses TRBV5-1 with TRBJ2-1, with 15 bases aligning to TRBD2. CDR1 is SGHRS and CDR2 is YFSETQ in the germline V gene. The length of the CDR3 is 16 residues. V shed 4 bases and J 6 bases; nucleotides not matched to a gene: 5. The CDR3 region has the DNA TGCGCCAGCAGCACGGGACTAGCGGGGGGTGGCAATGAGCAGTTCTTC. Its protein is CASSTGLAGGGNEQFF. Full variable domain (outside the CDR3, taken from reference TRBV5-1 and TRBJ2-1): KAGVTQTPRYLIKTRGQQVTLSCSPISGHRSVSWYQQTPGQGLQFLFEYFSETQRNKGNFPGRFSGRQFSNSRSEMNVSTLELGDSALYLCASSTGLAGGGNEQFFGPGTRLTVL.

The CDR3 DNA sequence: TGTGCCAGCAGTTTTGGAGGGTCCACAGATACGCAGTATTTT. Translating it yields CASSFGGSTDTQYF. The chain is built from TRBV6-6 and TRBJ2-3; D might be TRBD2 (6 bases). This CDR3 region has 14 residues. Trimming removed 4 bases at V and 2 bases at J, with 10 bases between. CDR1 MNHNY and CDR2 SVGAGI come from the germline V gene (reference sequence).

The chain uses TRBV10-3 and TRBJ2-1; 10 bases are a match to TRBD2. CDR3 length: 16 residues. Per the germline V gene, CDR1 is ENHRY and CDR2 is SYGVKD. V lost 0 bases, J lost 5 bases, and 4 bases stayed unmatched. The CDR3 loop is CAISESQRGGNNEQFF. The CDR3 DNA follows: TGTGCCATCAGTGAGTCTCAGCGGGGGGGCAACAATGAGCAGTTCTTC.

The chain is built from TRBV14 and TRBJ2-7; D is possibly TRBD2 (5 bases). The V end lost 1 base, the J end lost 3 bases, and 7 bases lay between the germline ends. The germline CDR1 and CDR2 sequences are SGHDN and FVKESK. The CDR3 spans 13 residues. The CDR3 loop reads CASSQVAGYEQYF. The CDR3, as DNA: TGTGCCAGCAGCCAAGTCGCGGGCTACGAGCAGTACTTC.

The rearrangement uses TRBV6-5 and TRBJ1-5; D uncertain. V lost 8 bases, J lost 3 bases, and 11 bases lay in between. Germline CDR1 reads MNHEY; CDR2 reads SVGAGI. The CDR3 spans 13 residues. The CDR3: CASWQVYNQPQHF. CDR3 DNA sequence: TGTGCCAGCTGGCAGGTTTACAATCAGCCCCAGCATTTT.

V and J are TRBV11-1 and TRBJ2-7, with a tentative D call TRBD1 (6 bases). V was pared by 2 bases and J by 2 bases, with 10 bases between. This CDR3 has 14 amino acids. CDR1 and CDR2 (germline): SGHAT, FQDESV (reference sequence). CDR3 sequence reads: CASSLLGAPYEQYF. The DNA of the CDR3 is TGTGCCAGCAGCTTATTGGGGGCTCCCTACGAGCAGTACTTC.

This chain links TRBV9 with TRBJ2-1, with a tentative D call TRBD2 (6 bases). Trimming stripped 4 bases from V and 2 bases from J, with 13 bases between. CDR3 size: 15 residues. Germline CDR1 reads SGDLS; CDR2 reads YYNGEE. The CDR3 region is CASSSKAGTYNEQFF. The CDR3 bases are TGTGCCAGCAGCTCCAAGGCGGGGACCTACAATGAGCAGTTCTTC.